A single sample is the source of the 21 T cell receptor beta chains below, sequenced in a study of shared clonotypes between healthy human individuals. Terminally differentiated effector memory CD45RA+ cells were left out of the naive CD8 fraction, which was CD45RO-negative and positively selected for CCR7. Some clones are missing from TCRdb's copy, which holds only in-frame ones; the method was immunoSEQ multiplex PCR. This sample has under 2,000,000 clones, with approximately 94% found just once. Sequences were obtained from naive CD8+ T cells sorted from blood. Source of these receptors: a man aged 18 to 30 in good health.

The V call is TRBV25-1, the J call TRBJ1-1; D is undetermined. V lost 3 bases and J 6 bases, leaving 8 bases between the germline ends. CDR1 MGHDK and CDR2 SYGVNS come from the germline V gene. The CDR3 contains 12 residues. CDR3 residues: CASSDAESEAFF. CDR3 sequence (DNA): TGTGCCAGCAGTGACGCGGAGTCTGAAGCTTTCTTT.

The chain uses TRBV6-6 and TRBJ2-7, with D perhaps TRBD2 (5 bases). V lost 8 bases to trimming and J lost 8 bases, with 16 bases between them. Germline lookup yields CDR1 MNHNY and CDR2 SVGAGI (reference sequence). The length of the CDR3 is 12 residues. This CDR3 reads CASGGEDGKQYF. CDR3 sequence (DNA): TGTGCCAGCGGAGGTGAGGACGGCAAGCAGTACTTC.

The chain couples TRBV30 to TRBJ2-7; 10 positions match TRBD1. V lost 5 bases, J lost 6 bases, and 10 bases stayed unmatched. This CDR3 spans 14 amino acids. Germline V lookup: CDR1 GTSNPN, CDR2 SVGIG (reference sequence). CDR3 nucleotides: TGTGCCTGGGGCCAGGGACAGGGGTTCTCCGAGCAGTACTTC. This sequence encodes CAWGQGQGFSEQYF.

The genes are TRBV5-1 and TRBJ2-7; 10 bases line up with TRBD2. The ends lost 3 bases at V and 7 bases at J; junction bases unmatched: 13. CDR1 SGHRS and CDR2 YFSETQ come from the germline V gene. The CDR3 loop spans 16 amino acids. The CDR3, as DNA: TGCGCCAGCAGCTCGGAATGGACTAGCGGATCACTAGAGCAGTACTTC. Residues: CASSSEWTSGSLEQYF.

This clone has a single count. This sequence joins TRBV6-5 and TRBJ2-7; D remains unclear. Germline CDR1 MNHEY, CDR2 SVGAGI. CDR3 length equals 13 residues. The germline V and J ends were trimmed by 8 bases and 1 base, with 12 bases remaining between them. CDR3 loop: CASYRVGSYEQYF. In DNA, the CDR3 is TGTGCCAGCTATAGGGTAGGGTCCTACGAGCAGTACTTC.

J is TRBJ2-5 and V is TRBV7-6; TRBD2 agrees at 10 bases. V lost 3 bases to trimming and J lost 0 bases; unmatched junction nucleotides: 7. The CDR3 has 17 residues. CDR1 and CDR2 (germline): SGHVS, FNYEAQ. The CDR3 sequence is CASSFRLAGAYQETQYF. The CDR3, as DNA: TGTGCCAGCAGCTTCCGCCTAGCGGGAGCGTACCAAGAGACCCAGTACTTC.

The rearrangement joins TRBV30 to TRBJ2-3; 7 bases are a match to TRBD2. Germline V CDR1 and CDR2: GTSNPN, SVGIG (reference sequence). Unmatched junction bases numbered 7, after V lost 1 base and J lost 3 bases. The CDR3 runs to 15 residues. CDR3 amino acids: CAWSGAGGRTDTQYF. In DNA form, the CDR3 reads TGTGCCTGGAGTGGTGCCGGGGGGAGAACAGATACGCAGTATTTT.

This sequence joins TRBV6-5 and TRBJ2-3; 9 bases agree with TRBD2. CDR3 size: 16 residues. The ends lost 2 bases at V and 5 bases at J; junction bases unmatched: 8. Germline V gene lookup returns CDR1 MNHEY and CDR2 SVGAGI. The CDR3 DNA sequence: TGTGCCAGCAGTTACGGCGGGGGGGCCGGTGGAGATACGCAGTATTTT. This encodes CASSYGGGAGGDTQYF.

V gene TRBV19 combines with J gene TRBJ2-7, with TRBD2 identical over 7 bases. Germline V lookup: CDR1 LNHDA, CDR2 SQIVND (reference sequence). V shed 8 bases and J 2 bases; nucleotides not matched to a gene: 12. The length of the CDR3 is 15 residues. The CDR3 DNA reads as TGTGCCAGTCCGGGGGGAGACAGATCCCCCTACGAGCAGTACTTC. This encodes CASPGGDRSPYEQYF.

The chain is built from TRBV7-9 and TRBJ2-2; a possible D gene is TRBD2 (5 bases). V was clipped by 5 bases and J by 1 base, with 11 bases between them. Germline values: CDR1 SEHNR, CDR2 FQNEAQ (reference sequence). The CDR3 extends over 15 amino acids. CDR3 bases: TGTGCCAGCAGCCGGCTCCGGGAGAACACCGGGGAGCTGTTTTTT. Protein product: CASSRLRENTGELFF. The complete variable domain, with remaining parts taken from reference TRBV7-9 and TRBJ2-2, reads DTGVSQNPRHKITKRGQNVTFRCDPISEHNRLYWYRQTLGQGPEFLTYFQNEAQLEKSRLLSDRFSAERPKGSFSTLEIQRTEQGDSAMYLCASSRLRENTGELFFGEGSRLTVL.

V usage is TRBV2 and J usage is TRBJ2-1; D is undetermined. Germline V gives CDR1 SNHLY, CDR2 FYNNEI. Trimming removed 8 bases at V and 3 bases at J, with 8 bases between. The CDR3 length is 12 residues. The CDR3 DNA is TGTGCCAGCGTTGGAGACTACAATGAGCAGTTCTTC. This encodes CASVGDYNEQFF.

The gene calls are TRBV28 and TRBJ1-1; the match to TRBD1 covers 9 bases. V was clipped by 7 bases and J by 3 bases; unmatched bases: 6. The CDR3 runs 14 residues. CDR1 MDHEN and CDR2 SYDVKM come from the germline V gene. The CDR3 reads CASTMTGGDTEAFF. DNA of the CDR3: TGTGCCAGCACCATGACAGGGGGGGACACTGAAGCTTTCTTT.

This clone was seen only once. The chain uses TRBV13 and TRBJ1-1, with 8 bases identical to TRBD1. Trimming took 3 bases from V and 12 from J; bases not matched to a gene: 6. CDR3 length: 12 amino acids. Germline CDR1 reads PRHDT; CDR2 reads FYEKMQ (reference sequence). Here the CDR3 reads CASSFPDRETFF. Here the CDR3 DNA reads TGTGCCAGCAGCTTCCCGGACAGGGAAACTTTCTTT.

In regard to this clone: At the DNA level, this CDR3 is encoded by other sequences in the same sample as well. The chain has TRBV9 and TRBJ2-7; 9 nucleotides match TRBD2. J gave up 1 base and V 0 bases, and 2 bases lay outside the gene matches. There are 15 residues in the CDR3. CDR1 and CDR2 (germline): SGDLS, YYNGEE. The CDR3 protein is CASSVAAGGSYEQYF. CDR3 nucleotide sequence: TGTGCCAGCAGCGTAGCTGCGGGAGGGTCCTACGAGCAGTACTTC.

The V call is TRBV10-2, the J call TRBJ1-1, with D possibly matching TRBD1 (5 bases). The CDR3 is 13 residues long. The germline V gene encodes CDR1 WSHSY and CDR2 SAAADI. The V end was cut by 6 bases, the J end by 1 base, with 9 bases between. This CDR3 reads CASSQDRNTEAFF. The DNA for the CDR3 is TGCGCCAGCAGCCAAGACAGGAACACTGAAGCTTTCTTT.

The rearrangement joins TRBV29-1 to TRBJ2-1; no definite D call. The V and J ends lost 2 bases and 3 bases respectively, with 11 bases between them. CDR3 length equals 14 residues. The V gene's germline CDR1 is SQVTM and CDR2 ANQGSEA. This chain's CDR3 is CSVEWQEYYNEQFF. Here the CDR3 DNA reads TGCAGCGTTGAATGGCAGGAGTACTACAATGAGCAGTTCTTC.

The J gene is TRBJ2-7, the V gene TRBV2; TRBD1 aligns across 11 bases. In germline, CDR1 is SNHLY, CDR2 FYNNEI. This CDR3 region has 14 residues. Germline trimming cut 6 bases from V and 6 bases from J; bases unmatched to any gene: 7. CDR3 amino acids: CASSVGQGAREQYF. The CDR3 DNA is TGTGCCAGCAGCGTAGGACAGGGGGCGCGCGAGCAGTACTTC.

This clone occurred once. The rearrangement joins TRBV7-2 to TRBJ2-5, with D possibly being TRBD2 (5 bases). The germline V gene encodes CDR1 SGHTA and CDR2 FQGNSA. This CDR3 is built from 13 residues. V was pared by 3 bases and J by 3 bases, with 8 bases between. CDR3 in amino acids: CASSFDGEETQYF. DNA of the CDR3: TGTGCCAGCAGCTTTGACGGGGAAGAGACCCAGTACTTC.

This chain links TRBV4-3 with TRBJ2-1; TRBD2 agrees at 14 bases. Germline loops: CDR1 LGHNA, CDR2 YSLEER. The CDR3 is 18 amino acids. J gave up 8 bases and V 0 bases, and 9 bases lay outside the gene matches. The CDR3 bases are TGCGCCAGCAGCCAAGATCAGGGTGAGGGACTAGCGGGAGATGAGCAGTTCTTC. This translates into CASSQDQGEGLAGDEQFF.

This chain joins TRBV7-9 and TRBJ2-5; 8 positions match TRBD2. Trimming cost V 5 bases and J 7 bases; bases outside gene matches: 9. This CDR3 comprises 14 residues. The germline CDR1 and CDR2 sequences are SEHNR and FQNEAQ (reference sequence). The CDR3 nucleotides read TGTGCCAGCAGCGACCCGGGACTAGGGGGGACCCAGTACTTC. Its translation is CASSDPGLGGTQYF.

This sequence joins TRBV19 and TRBJ1-2; unclear D gene. V was pared by 0 bases and J by 2 bases, with 16 bases between. The CDR3 loop spans 17 amino acids. The germline gives CDR1 LNHDA, CDR2 SQIVND (reference sequence). The CDR3 DNA sequence: TGTGCCAGTAGTATAGATCGCGAAGGGCCAGCGAACTATGGCTACACCTTC. Protein sequence: CASSIDREGPANYGYTF.